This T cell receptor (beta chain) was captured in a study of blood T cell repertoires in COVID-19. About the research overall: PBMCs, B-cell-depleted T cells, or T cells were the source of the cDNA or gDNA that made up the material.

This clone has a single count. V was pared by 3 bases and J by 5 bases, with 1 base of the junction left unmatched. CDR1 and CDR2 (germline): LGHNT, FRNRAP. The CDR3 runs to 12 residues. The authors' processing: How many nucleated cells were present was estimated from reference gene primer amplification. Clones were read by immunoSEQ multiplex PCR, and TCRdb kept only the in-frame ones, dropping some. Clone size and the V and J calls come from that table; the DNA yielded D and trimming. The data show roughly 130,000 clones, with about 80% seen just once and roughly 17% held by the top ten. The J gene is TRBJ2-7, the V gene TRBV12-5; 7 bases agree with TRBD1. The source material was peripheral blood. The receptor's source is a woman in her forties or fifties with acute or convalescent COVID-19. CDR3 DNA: TGTGCTAGTGGTTTAGACAGGGACGAGCAGTACTTC. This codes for CASGLDRDEQYF.